Listed below are T cell receptor beta chains from one sample, sequenced in a study of CD8 T cells in Susac syndrome. In TCRdb, the immunoSEQ multiplex PCR reads were re-called with MiXCR into one record per CDR3 protein. This table has under 200,000 distinct CDR3 sequences, approximately 96% appearing once. The material sequenced was CD4+ T cells from PBMCs. The receptor source for this set is a human donor in good health. Each CDR3 is given with its conserved first and last residue.

j_call | v_call | cdr3_aa
TRBJ1-4 | TRBV29-1 | CSVGKSTNEKLFF
TRBJ1-1 | TRBV3-1 | CASSQAWGNTEAFF
TRBJ1-4 | TRBV4-2 | CASSQDLTALGEKLFF
TRBJ2-3 | TRBV30 | CAWGRLDPDTQYF
TRBJ2-3 | TRBV12-3/TRBV12-4 | CASSLRRGGAADTQYF
TRBJ2-3 | TRBV6-6 | CASSYSVAGTQYF
TRBJ2-2 | TRBV5-1 | CASSLIRGSGELFF
TRBJ1-5 | TRBV29-1 | CSVAQGVGGNQPQHF
TRBJ2-1 | TRBV20-1 | CSARTGGSDEQFF
TRBJ1-5 | TRBV14 | CASSQDRDQPQHF
TRBJ2-7 | TRBV5-4 | CASSLAGTVGTYEQYF
TRBJ1-1 | TRBV5-1 | CASSQGINTEAFF
TRBJ2-5 | TRBV9 | CASSPQSGAETQYF
TRBJ2-7 | TRBV18 | CASSPRDRSYEQYF
TRBJ2-5 | TRBV24-1 | CATSDIGGETQYF
TRBJ2-3 | TRBV15 | CATSRWGTDTQYF
TRBJ2-2 | TRBV29-1 | CSVEVYRGSAGELFF
TRBJ1-1 | TRBV29-1 | CSVEVWEQAFF
TRBJ1-1 | TRBV15 | CATSRDMGFDVNTEAFF
TRBJ1-6 | TRBV20-1 | CSATRQSSYNSPLHF
TRBJ2-1 | TRBV7-2 | CASSLYSGTRDEQFF
TRBJ2-3 | TRBV7-2 | CASSYRLALSTDTQYF
TRBJ1-2 | TRBV29-1 | CSVATQAPYGYTF
TRBJ1-1 | TRBV7-9 | CASSSDRENTEAFF
TRBJ2-1 | TRBV12-3/TRBV12-4 | CASSPTVGHEQFF
TRBJ2-2 | TRBV9 | CASSQTGGGWDTGELFF
TRBJ1-6 | TRBV9 | CASSKGQANSPLHF
TRBJ1-2 | TRBV27 | CASSRQGSRQLRGYTF
TRBJ1-5 | TRBV5-1 | CASRGQGVNQPQHF
TRBJ2-5 | TRBV24-1 | CATSADSPGETQYF
TRBJ2-3 | TRBV6-2/TRBV6-3 | CASNNGGAADTQYF
TRBJ2-1 | TRBV9 | CASSAGWASYNEQFF